This paragraph covers one TCR beta chain sequence. This specimen belongs to a study of blood T cell repertoires in COVID-19. TCRdb keeps only in-frame clones here, not all; method: immunoSEQ multiplex PCR. The sample has 220,000 or so clones, approximately 90% seen once. Germline loops: CDR1 SGHVS, CDR2 FQNEAQ. There are 14 residues in the CDR3. V was clipped by 4 bases and J by 8 bases, with 17 bases between them. This sequence was found in a woman in her forties or fifties with COVID-19, enrolled during active disease. V is TRBV7-8 and J is TRBJ1-2, with D possibly TRBD1 on 6 matching bases. The sequencing input was peripheral blood. DNA of the CDR3: TGTGCCAGCAGCTCACAGGGTATTAGTCGCGGCTACACCTTC. Protein: CASSSQGISRGYTF.